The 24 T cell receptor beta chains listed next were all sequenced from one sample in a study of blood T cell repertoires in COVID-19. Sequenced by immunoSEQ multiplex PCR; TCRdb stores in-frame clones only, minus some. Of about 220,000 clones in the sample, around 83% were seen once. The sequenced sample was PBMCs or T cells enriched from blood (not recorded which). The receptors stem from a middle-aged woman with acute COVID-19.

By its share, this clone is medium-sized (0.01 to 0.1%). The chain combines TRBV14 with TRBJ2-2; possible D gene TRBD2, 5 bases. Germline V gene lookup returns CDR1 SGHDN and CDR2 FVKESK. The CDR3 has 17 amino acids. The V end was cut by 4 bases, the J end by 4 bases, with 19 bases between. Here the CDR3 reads CASSPGLSRWATGELFF. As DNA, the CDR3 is TGTGCCAGCAGCCCGGGGTTAAGCCGTTGGGCCACCGGGGAGCTGTTTTTT.

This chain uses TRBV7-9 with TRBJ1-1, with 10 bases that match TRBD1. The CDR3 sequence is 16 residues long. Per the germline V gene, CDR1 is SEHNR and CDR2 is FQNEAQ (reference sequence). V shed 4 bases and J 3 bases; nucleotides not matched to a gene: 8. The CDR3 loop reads CASSSGQGRVDTEAFF. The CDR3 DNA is TGTGCCAGCAGCTCGGGACAGGGGAGAGTCGACACTGAAGCTTTCTTT.

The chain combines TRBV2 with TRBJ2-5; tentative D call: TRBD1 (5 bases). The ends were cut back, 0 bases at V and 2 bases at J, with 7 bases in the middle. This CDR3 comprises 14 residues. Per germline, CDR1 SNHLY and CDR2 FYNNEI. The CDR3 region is CASSEARQQETQYF. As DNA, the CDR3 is TGTGCCAGCAGTGAAGCGAGACAGCAAGAGACCCAGTACTTC.

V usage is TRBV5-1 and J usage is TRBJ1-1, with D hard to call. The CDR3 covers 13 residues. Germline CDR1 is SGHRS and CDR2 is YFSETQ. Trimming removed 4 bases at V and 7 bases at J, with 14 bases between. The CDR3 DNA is TGCGCCAGCAGCCCGGTGGGTGAGGGTGAAGCTTTCTTT. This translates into CASSPVGEGEAFF.

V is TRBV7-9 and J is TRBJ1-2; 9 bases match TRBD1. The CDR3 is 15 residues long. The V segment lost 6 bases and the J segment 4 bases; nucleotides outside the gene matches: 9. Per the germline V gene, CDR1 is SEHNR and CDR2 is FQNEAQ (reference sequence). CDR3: CASRSTGGHSYGYTF. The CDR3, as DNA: TGTGCCAGCAGATCTACAGGGGGCCATTCCTATGGCTACACCTTC.

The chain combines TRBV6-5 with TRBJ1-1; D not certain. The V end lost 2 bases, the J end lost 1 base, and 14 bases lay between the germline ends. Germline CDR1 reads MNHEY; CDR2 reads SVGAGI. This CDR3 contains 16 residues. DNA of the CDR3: TGTGCCAGCAGTTACGGCGGCTTTACAAGGAACACTGAAGCTTTCTTT. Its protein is CASSYGGFTRNTEAFF.

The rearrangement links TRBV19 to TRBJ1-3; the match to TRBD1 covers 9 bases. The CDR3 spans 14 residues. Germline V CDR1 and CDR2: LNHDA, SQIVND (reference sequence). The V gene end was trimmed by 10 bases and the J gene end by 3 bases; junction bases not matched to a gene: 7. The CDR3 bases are TGTGCCACATCAACAGGGGGCAATGGAAACACCATATATTTT. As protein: CATSTGGNGNTIYF.

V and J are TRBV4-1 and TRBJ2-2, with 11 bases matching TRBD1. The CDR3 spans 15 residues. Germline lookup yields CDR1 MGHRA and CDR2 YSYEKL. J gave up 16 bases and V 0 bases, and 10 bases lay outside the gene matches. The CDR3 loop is CASSQDGWGQGGGFF. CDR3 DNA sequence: TGCGCCAGCAGCCAAGATGGCTGGGGACAGGGGGGCGGGTTTTTT.

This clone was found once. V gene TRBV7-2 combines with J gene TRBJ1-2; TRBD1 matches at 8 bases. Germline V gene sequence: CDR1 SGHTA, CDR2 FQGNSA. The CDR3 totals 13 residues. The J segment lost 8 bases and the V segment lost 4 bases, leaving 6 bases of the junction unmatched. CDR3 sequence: CASSSTGVWGYTF. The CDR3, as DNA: TGTGCCAGCAGCTCGACAGGGGTGTGGGGCTACACCTTC.

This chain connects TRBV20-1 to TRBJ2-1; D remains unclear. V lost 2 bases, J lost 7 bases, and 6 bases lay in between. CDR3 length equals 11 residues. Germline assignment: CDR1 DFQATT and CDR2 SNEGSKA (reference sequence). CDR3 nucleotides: TGCAGTGCTAGATCGCTAAATGAGCAGTTCTTC. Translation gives CSARSLNEQFF.

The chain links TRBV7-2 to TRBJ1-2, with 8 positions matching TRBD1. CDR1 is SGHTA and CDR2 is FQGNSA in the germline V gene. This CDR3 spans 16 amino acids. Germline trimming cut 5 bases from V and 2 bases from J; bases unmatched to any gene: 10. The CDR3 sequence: CASSLNRGTFNYGYTF. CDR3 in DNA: TGTGCCAGCAGCCTAAACAGGGGGACATTCAACTATGGCTACACCTTC.

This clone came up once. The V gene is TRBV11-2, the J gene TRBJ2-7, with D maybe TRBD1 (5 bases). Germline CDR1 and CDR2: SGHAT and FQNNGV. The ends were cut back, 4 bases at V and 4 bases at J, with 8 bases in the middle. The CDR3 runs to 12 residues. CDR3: CASSSQGYEQYF. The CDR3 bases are TGTGCCAGCAGCTCCCAGGGTTACGAGCAGTACTTC.

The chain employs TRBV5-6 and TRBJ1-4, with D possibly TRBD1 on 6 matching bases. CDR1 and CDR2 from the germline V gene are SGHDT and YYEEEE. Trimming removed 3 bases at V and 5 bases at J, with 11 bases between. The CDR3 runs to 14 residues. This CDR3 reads CASSSPDRNEKLFF. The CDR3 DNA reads TGTGCCAGCAGCTCGCCGGACAGAAATGAAAAACTGTTTTTT.

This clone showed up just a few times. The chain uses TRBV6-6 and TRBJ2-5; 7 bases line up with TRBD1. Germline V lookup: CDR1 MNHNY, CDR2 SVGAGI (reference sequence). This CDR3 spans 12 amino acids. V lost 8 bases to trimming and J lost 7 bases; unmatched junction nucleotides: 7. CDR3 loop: CASQGGPGTQYF. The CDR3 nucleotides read TGTGCCAGCCAAGGGGGCCCAGGGACCCAGTACTTC.

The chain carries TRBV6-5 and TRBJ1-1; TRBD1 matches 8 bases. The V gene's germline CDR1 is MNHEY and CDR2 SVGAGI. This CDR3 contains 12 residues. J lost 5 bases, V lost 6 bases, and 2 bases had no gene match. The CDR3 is CASRRTGTEAFF. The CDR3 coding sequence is TGTGCCAGCAGGAGGACAGGGACTGAAGCTTTCTTT.

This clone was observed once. The CDR3 nucleotides are TGTGCCAGCAGTTTCAATGACTATGGCTACACCTTC. Protein: CASSFNDYGYTF. The rearrangement uses TRBV28 and TRBJ1-2; D unresolved. The germline CDR1 and CDR2 sequences are MDHEN and SYDVKM. This CDR3 has 12 amino acids. V was trimmed by 3 bases and J by 3 bases, leaving 5 bases between them.

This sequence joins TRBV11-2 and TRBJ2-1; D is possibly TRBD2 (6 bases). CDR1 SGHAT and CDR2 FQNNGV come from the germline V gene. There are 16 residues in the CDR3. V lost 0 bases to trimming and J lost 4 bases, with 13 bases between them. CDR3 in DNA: TGTGCCAGCAGCTTAGACAGGGCGGGGTGGTACAATGAGCAGTTCTTC. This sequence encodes CASSLDRAGWYNEQFF.

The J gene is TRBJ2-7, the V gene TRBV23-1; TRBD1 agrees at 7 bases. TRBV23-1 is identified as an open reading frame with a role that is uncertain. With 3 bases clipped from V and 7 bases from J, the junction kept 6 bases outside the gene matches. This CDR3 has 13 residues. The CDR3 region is CASSHHTGEEQYF. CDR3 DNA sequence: TGCGCCAGCAGTCATCACACAGGGGAAGAGCAGTACTTC.

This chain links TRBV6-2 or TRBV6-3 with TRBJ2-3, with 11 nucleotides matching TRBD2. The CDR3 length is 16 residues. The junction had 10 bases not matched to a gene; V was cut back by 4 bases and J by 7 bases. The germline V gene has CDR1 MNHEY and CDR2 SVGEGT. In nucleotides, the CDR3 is TGTGCCAGCAGTTTAGCGGGGGGGCCGTTCGGGAATACGCAGTATTTT. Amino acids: CASSLAGGPFGNTQYF.

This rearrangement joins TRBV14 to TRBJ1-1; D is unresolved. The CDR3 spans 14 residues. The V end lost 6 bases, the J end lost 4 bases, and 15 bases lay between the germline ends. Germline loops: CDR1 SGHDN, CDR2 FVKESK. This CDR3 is CASRMGGKGTEAFF. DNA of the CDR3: TGTGCCAGCAGGATGGGAGGGAAGGGCACTGAAGCTTTCTTT.

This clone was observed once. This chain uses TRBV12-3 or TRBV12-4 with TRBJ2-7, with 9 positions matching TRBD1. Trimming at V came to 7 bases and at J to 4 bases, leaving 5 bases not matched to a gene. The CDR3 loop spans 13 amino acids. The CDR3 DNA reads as TGTGCCAGCATGGGGGACAGGGTTTACGAGCAGTACTTC. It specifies CASMGDRVYEQYF.

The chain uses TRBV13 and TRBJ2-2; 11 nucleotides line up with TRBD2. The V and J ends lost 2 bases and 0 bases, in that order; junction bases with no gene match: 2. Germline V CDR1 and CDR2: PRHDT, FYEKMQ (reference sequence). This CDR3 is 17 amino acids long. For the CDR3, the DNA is TGTGCCAGCAGCTTAAATAGCGGGAGGGCGAACACCGGGGAGCTGTTTTTT. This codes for CASSLNSGRANTGELFF.

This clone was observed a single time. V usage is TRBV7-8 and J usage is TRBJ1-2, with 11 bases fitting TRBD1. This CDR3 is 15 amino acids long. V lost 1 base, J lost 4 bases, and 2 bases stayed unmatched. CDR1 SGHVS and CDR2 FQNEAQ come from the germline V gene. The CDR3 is CASSLEDRGLYGYTF. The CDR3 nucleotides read TGTGCCAGCAGCTTAGAGGACAGGGGGCTCTATGGCTACACCTTC.

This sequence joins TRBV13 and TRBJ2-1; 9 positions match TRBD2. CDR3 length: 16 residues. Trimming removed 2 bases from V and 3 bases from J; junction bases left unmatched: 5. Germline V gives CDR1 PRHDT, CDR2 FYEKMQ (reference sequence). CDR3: CASSLPTSGDYNEQFF. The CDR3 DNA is TGTGCCAGCAGCTTACCGACTAGCGGAGACTACAATGAGCAGTTCTTC.